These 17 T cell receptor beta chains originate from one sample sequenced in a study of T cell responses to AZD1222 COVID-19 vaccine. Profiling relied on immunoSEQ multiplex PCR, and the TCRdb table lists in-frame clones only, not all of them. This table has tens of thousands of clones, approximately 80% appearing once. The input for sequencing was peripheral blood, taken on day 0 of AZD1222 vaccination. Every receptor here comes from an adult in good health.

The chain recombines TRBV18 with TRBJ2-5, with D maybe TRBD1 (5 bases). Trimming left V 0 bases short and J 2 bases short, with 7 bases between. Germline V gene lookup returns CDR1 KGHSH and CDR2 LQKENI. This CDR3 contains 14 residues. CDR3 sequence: CASSPPGLQETQYF. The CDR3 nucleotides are TGTGCCAGCTCACCACCGGGGCTGCAAGAGACCCAGTACTTC.

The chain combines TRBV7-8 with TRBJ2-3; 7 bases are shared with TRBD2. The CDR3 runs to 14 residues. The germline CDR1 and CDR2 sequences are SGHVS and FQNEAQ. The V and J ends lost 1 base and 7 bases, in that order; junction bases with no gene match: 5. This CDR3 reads CASSLELTSYTQYF. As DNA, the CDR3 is TGTGCCAGCAGCTTAGAGTTGACTAGCTATACGCAGTATTTT. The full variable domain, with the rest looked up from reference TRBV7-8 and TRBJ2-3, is GAGVSQSPRYKVAKRGQDVALRCDPISGHVSLFWYQQALGQGPEFLTYFQNEAQLDKSGLPSDRFFAERPEGSVSTLKIQRTQQEDSAVYLCASSLELTSYTQYFGPGTRLTVL.

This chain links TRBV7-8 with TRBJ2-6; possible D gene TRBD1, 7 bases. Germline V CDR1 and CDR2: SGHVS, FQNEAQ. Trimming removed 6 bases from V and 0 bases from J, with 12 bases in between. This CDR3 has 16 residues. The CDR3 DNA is TGTGCCAGCAGGGCAGGGGGGTCCTCTGGGGCCAACGTCCTGACTTTC. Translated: CASRAGGSSGANVLTF.

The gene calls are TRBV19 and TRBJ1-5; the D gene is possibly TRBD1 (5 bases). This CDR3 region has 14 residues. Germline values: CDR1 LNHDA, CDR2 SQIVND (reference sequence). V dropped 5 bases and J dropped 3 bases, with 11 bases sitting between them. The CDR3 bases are TGTGCCAGTAGTTTGCAGGGAGACAATCAGCCCCAGCATTTT. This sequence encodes CASSLQGDNQPQHF.

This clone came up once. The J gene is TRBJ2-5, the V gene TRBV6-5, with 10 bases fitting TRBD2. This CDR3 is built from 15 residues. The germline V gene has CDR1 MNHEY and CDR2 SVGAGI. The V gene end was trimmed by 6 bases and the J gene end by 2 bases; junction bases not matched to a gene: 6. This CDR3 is CASRRLAGAQETQYF. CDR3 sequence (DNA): TGTGCCAGCAGGCGGCTAGCGGGGGCACAAGAGACCCAGTACTTC.

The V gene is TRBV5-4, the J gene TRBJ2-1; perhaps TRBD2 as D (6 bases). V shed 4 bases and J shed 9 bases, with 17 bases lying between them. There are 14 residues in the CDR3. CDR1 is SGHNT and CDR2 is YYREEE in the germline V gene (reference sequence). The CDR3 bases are TGTGCCAGCAGCCCGGGACTCCGGGGCGGTGAGCAGTTCTTC. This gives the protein CASSPGLRGGEQFF.

In DNA form, the CDR3 reads TGTGCCAGCAGTTACTCGAGGGCCGGCTCTGGAAACACCATATATTTT. Its protein is CASSYSRAGSGNTIYF. The V gene is TRBV6-5, the J gene TRBJ1-3; D is uncertain. V lost 0 bases to trimming and J lost 0 bases, with 9 bases between them. CDR1 and CDR2 (germline): MNHEY, SVGAGI. The CDR3 length is 16 residues.

CDR3 loop: CASSLSGLSSTDTQYF. CDR3 bases: TGTGCCAGCAGTTTATCGGGCCTGAGCAGCACAGATACGCAGTATTTT. The gene calls are TRBV28 and TRBJ2-3; no reliable D call. The germline V gene encodes CDR1 MDHEN and CDR2 SYDVKM. Trimming removed 1 base from V and 0 bases from J, with 11 bases in between. The CDR3 totals 16 residues. The variable domain in full, with the rest retrieved from reference TRBV28 and TRBJ2-3, is DVKVTQSSRYLVKRTGEKVFLECVQDMDHENMFWYRQDPGLGLRLIYFSYDVKMKEKGDIPEGYSVSREKKERFSLILESASTNQTSMYLCASSLSGLSSTDTQYFGPGTRLTVL.

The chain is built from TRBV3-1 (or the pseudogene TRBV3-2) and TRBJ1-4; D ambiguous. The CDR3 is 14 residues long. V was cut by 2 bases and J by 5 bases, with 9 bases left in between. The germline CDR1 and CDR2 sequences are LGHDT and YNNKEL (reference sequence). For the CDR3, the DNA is TGTGCCAGCAGCCAATCAGACACAAATGAAAAACTGTTTTTT. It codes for CASSQSDTNEKLFF.

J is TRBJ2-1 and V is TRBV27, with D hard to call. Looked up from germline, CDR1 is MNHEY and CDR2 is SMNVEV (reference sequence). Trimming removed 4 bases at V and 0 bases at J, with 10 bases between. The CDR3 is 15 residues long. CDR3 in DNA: TGTGCCAGCAGTTCACCGAGGAGCTCCTACAATGAGCAGTTCTTC. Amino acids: CASSSPRSSYNEQFF.

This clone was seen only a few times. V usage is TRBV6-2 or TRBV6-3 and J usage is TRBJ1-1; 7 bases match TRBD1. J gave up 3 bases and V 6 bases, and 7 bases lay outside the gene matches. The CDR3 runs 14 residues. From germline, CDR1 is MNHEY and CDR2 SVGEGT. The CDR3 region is CASSQQGRYTEAFF. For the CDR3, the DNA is TGTGCCAGCAGCCAACAGGGGCGGTACACTGAAGCTTTCTTT.

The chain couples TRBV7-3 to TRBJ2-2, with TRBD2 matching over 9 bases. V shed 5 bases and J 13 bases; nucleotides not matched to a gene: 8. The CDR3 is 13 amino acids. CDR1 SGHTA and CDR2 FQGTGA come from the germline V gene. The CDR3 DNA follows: TGTGCCAGCAGCCCCAATAGCGGGAGTGTGCTGTTTTTT. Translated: CASSPNSGSVLFF.

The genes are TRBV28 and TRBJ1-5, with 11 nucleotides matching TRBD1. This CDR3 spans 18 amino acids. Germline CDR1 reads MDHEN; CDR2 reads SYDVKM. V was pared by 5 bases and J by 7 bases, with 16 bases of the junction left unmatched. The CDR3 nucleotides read TGTGCCAGCAGTCAAGTCCCGGGACAGGGGGGAGGCCGCCAGCCCCAGCATTTT. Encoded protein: CASSQVPGQGGGRQPQHF.

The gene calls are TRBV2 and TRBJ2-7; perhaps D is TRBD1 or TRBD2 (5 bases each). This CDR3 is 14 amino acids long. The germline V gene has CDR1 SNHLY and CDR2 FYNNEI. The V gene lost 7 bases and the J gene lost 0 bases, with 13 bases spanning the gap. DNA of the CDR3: TGTGCCAGCACCCAGAGGGGTAGCTCCTACGAGCAGTACTTC. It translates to CASTQRGSSYEQYF.

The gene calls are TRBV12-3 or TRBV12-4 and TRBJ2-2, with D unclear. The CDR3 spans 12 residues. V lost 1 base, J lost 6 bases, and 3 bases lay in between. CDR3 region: CASSLGAGELFF. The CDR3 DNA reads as TGTGCCAGCAGTTTAGGGGCCGGGGAGCTGTTTTTT.

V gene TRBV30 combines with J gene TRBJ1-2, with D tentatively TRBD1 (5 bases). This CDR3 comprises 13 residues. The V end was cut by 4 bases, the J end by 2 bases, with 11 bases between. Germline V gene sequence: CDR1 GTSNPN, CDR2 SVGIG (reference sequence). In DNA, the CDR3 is TGTGCCTGGACCAGACAGTCCAACTATGGCTACACCTTC. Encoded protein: CAWTRQSNYGYTF.

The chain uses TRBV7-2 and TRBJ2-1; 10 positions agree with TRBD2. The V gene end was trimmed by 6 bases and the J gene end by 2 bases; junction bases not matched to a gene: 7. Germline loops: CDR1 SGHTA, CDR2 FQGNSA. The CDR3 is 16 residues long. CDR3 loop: CASSLAGANPYNEQFF. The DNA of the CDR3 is TGTGCCAGCAGTCTAGCGGGGGCTAACCCCTACAATGAGCAGTTCTTC.